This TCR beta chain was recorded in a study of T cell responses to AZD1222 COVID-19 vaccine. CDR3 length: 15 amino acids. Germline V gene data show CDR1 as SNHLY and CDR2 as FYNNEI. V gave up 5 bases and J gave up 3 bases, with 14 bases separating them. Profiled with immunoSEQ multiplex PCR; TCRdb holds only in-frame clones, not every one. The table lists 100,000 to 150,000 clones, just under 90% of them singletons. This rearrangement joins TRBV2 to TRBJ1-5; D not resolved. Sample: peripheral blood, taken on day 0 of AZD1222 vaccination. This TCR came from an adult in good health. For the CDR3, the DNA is TGTGCCAGCAGTCGAACGTGGGCCTACAATCAGCCCCAGCATTTT. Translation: CASSRTWAYNQPQHF.